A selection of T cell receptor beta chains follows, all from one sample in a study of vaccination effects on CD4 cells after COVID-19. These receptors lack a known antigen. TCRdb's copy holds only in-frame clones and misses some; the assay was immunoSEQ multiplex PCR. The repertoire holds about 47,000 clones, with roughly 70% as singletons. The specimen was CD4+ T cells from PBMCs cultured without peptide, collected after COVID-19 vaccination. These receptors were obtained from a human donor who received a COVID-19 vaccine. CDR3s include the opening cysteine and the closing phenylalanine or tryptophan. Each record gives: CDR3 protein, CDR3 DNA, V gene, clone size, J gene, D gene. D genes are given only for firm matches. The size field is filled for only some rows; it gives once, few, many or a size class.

CASSQSYQNTGELFF TGTGCCAGCAGCCAATCATACCAGAACACCGGGGAGCTGTTTTTT TRBV3-1/TRBV3-2 . TRBJ2-2 .
CAWSTGVNTGELFF TGTGCCTGGAGTACGGGGGTGAACACCGGGGAGCTGTTTTTT TRBV30 . TRBJ2-2 .
CASSEGGTYGYTF TGTGCCAGCAGTGAGGGCGGAACCTATGGCTACACCTTC TRBV6-1 . TRBJ1-2 .
CASRTGQGIYGYTF TGTGCCAGCAGGACGGGACAGGGAATCTATGGCTACACCTTC TRBV6-5 . TRBJ1-2 TRBD1
CASSQGFQGRDTEAFF TGTGCCAGCAGCCAAGGATTCCAGGGACGGGACACTGAAGCTTTCTTT TRBV3-1/TRBV3-2 . TRBJ1-1 .
CASSRTSGGAAYEQYF TGTGCCAGCAGCCGAACTAGCGGGGGGGCCGCCTACGAGCAGTACTTC TRBV3-1/TRBV3-2 . TRBJ2-7 TRBD2
CASSQVQGMNEQFF TGCGCCAGCAGCCAAGTACAGGGAATGAATGAGCAGTTCTTC TRBV4-1 . TRBJ2-1 .
CASSKNRADTEAFF TGTGCCAGCAGCAAAAACAGGGCCGACACTGAAGCTTTCTTT TRBV21-1 few TRBJ1-1 .
CASSRGQGLPEKLFF TGTGCCAGTAGTAGAGGACAGGGGCTGCCTGAAAAACTGTTTTTT TRBV19 few TRBJ1-4 TRBD1
CASSKESSPGLAGNYEQYF TGTGCCAGCAGCAAAGAAAGTAGTCCGGGACTAGCGGGAAACTACGAGCAGTACTTC TRBV21-1 . TRBJ2-7 .
CASLETRGHEQFF TGCGCCAGCTTAGAGACTAGAGGGCATGAGCAGTTCTTC TRBV5-1 . TRBJ2-1 .
CASSPRNYGYTF TGTGCCAGCAGTCCCAGGAACTATGGCTACACCTTC TRBV12-3/TRBV12-4 . TRBJ1-2 .
CASSPRATRGDTQYF TGTGCCAGCTCACCACGTGCGACCCGGGGAGATACGCAGTATTTT TRBV18 once TRBJ2-3 .